These T cell receptor beta chains were read from a single sample in a study of PD-L1 blockade in urothelial cancer. Sequencing used immunoSEQ multiplex PCR; TCRdb keeps in-frame clones, though not all of them. The table records some 87,000 clones, more than 75% of them present only once. Sequenced here: PBMCs, sampled around atezolizumab (anti-PD-L1) treatment. Receptors were obtained from a man aged 55-75 years with urothelial cancer. The CDR3 runs from the conserved cysteine through the conserved F or W. A D gene is named only where the DNA matches it firmly. Rows give clone size only sometimes, using once, few, many, or a class for an expanded clone.

CASSHGVGSYEQYF	TGTGCCAGCAGCCACGGGGTTGGCTCCTACGAGCAGTACTTC	TRBV4-2	TRBJ2-7	few	NA
CASSHGLAGGPGTGELFF	TGTGCCAGTAGTCATGGACTAGCGGGGGGCCCAGGCACCGGGGAGCTGTTTTTT	TRBV19	TRBJ2-2	once	TRBD2
CASSEALGRNQPQHF	TGTGCCAGCAGTGAAGCGCTCGGCAGGAATCAGCCCCAGCATTTT	TRBV6-1	TRBJ1-5	NA	NA
CASSSTTANTGELFF	TGCGCCAGCAGCTCAACGACAGCAAACACCGGGGAGCTGTTTTTT	TRBV5-1	TRBJ2-2	NA	NA
CASSLEGAASYTEAFF	TGTGCCAGCAGCTTGGAGGGGGCGGCTTCGTACACTGAAGCTTTCTTT	TRBV5-5	TRBJ1-1	NA	TRBD1
CSGRDSSYGYTF	TGCAGCGGGCGGGACAGTTCCTATGGCTACACCTTC	TRBV29-1	TRBJ1-2	NA	TRBD1
CASKGGREQYF	TGTGCCAGTAAGGGAGGCAGGGAGCAGTACTTC	TRBV19	TRBJ2-7	NA	NA
CSVGQGASTDTQYF	TGCAGCGTAGGACAGGGGGCATCTACAGATACGCAGTATTTT	TRBV29-1	TRBJ2-3	NA	TRBD1
CASSLRLAGASYEQYF	TGCGCCAGCAGCTTGAGGCTAGCGGGAGCCTCCTACGAGCAGTACTTC	TRBV5-1	TRBJ2-7	NA	TRBD2
CASSTRSGASTDTQYF	TGTGCCAGTAGTACCCGTAGCGGGGCGAGCACAGATACGCAGTATTTT	TRBV19	TRBJ2-3	NA	TRBD2
CASSLVEGAPHEQFF	TGTGCCAGCAGCTTAGTGGAGGGGGCGCCCCATGAGCAGTTCTTC	TRBV11-1	TRBJ2-1	NA	NA
CASSSDRGNEKLFF	TGTGCCAGCAGCTCGGACAGGGGGAATGAAAAACTGTTTTTT	TRBV7-2	TRBJ1-4	NA	TRBD1
CASSLASGGTYEQYF	TGCGCCAGCAGCTTGGCATCCGGGGGGACCTACGAGCAGTACTTC	TRBV5-1	TRBJ2-7	NA	TRBD2
CASKPSGNQVEQYF	TGTGCCAGCAAACCCTCAGGGAATCAGGTCGAGCAGTACTTC	TRBV28	TRBJ2-7	NA	NA
CASSLEHREQYF	TGTGCCAGCAGTTTGGAACACAGGGAGCAGTACTTC	TRBV28	TRBJ2-7	NA	NA
CASSFRDTSEQYF	TGCGCCAGCAGCTTCCGGGACACCAGCGAGCAGTACTTC	TRBV5-1	TRBJ2-7	NA	NA
CASSLNREVPKSAFF	TGTGCCAGCAGTTTAAACAGGGAAGTCCCGAAGTCTGCTTTCTTT	TRBV27	TRBJ1-1	few	NA
CASSLGGADQETQYF	TGTGCCAGCAGCTTGGGGGGGGCAGACCAAGAGACCCAGTACTTC	TRBV7-9	TRBJ2-5	NA	NA
CASSSEEGLASNEQFF	TGCGCCAGCAGCTCTGAGGAGGGACTAGCGAGCAATGAGCAGTTCTTC	TRBV5-1	TRBJ2-1	NA	TRBD2
CASNPLSSPGPQHF	TGTGCCAGCAACCCATTGTCGAGTCCGGGGCCCCAGCATTTT	TRBV6-5	TRBJ1-5	NA	NA
CASSFTGDQNIQYF	TGTGCCAGCAGTTTCACAGGCGACCAAAACATTCAGTACTTC	TRBV28	TRBJ2-4	NA	NA
CASSEQPGMNYGYTF	TGTGCCAGCAGCGAGCAACCGGGGATGAACTATGGCTACACCTTC	TRBV28	TRBJ1-2	once	NA
CASSLTGTDTQYF	TGTGCCAGCAGCTTAACGGGAACAGATACGCAGTATTTT	TRBV5-4	TRBJ2-3	NA	NA
CASAAPGQGYGYTF	TGTGCCAGCGCCGCACCGGGACAAGGCTATGGCTACACCTTC	TRBV9	TRBJ1-2	NA	NA
CASSQRGQLQETQYF	TGTGCCAGCAGCCAACGGGGACAGCTCCAAGAGACCCAGTACTTC	TRBV13	TRBJ2-5	NA	TRBD1
CASSEALSGELFF	TGCGCCAGCAGTGAGGCTCTCTCCGGGGAGCTGTTTTTT	TRBV5-1	TRBJ2-2	NA	NA
CASSLGSGGGSYEQYF	TGCGCCAGCAGCTTGGGGAGCGGGGGGGGTTCCTACGAGCAGTACTTC	TRBV5-1	TRBJ2-7	NA	TRBD2
CASTSLGGSTDTQYF	TGCGCCAGCACTTCCCTAGGAGGGAGCACAGATACGCAGTATTTT	TRBV5-1	TRBJ2-3	NA	NA
CASSGGPNLGAFF	TGTGCCAGCAGCGGGGGACCAAACTTGGGGGCTTTCTTT	TRBV2	TRBJ1-1	NA	NA
CASSYIGTGVNEQYF	TGTGCCAGCAGTTACATAGGGACAGGGGTTAACGAGCAGTACTTC	TRBV6-5	TRBJ2-7	NA	TRBD1
CASSEDLRRGNSNQPQHF	TGTGCCAGCAGTGAAGATCTACGAAGGGGGAATAGCAATCAGCCCCAGCATTTT	TRBV6-1	TRBJ1-5	NA	NA
CASSDRQGRQPQHF	TGTGCCAGCAGTGATAGGCAGGGAAGGCAGCCCCAGCATTTT	TRBV25-1	TRBJ1-5	NA	NA
CASSIVASYEQYF	TGTGCCAGTAGTATAGTAGCATCCTACGAGCAGTACTTC	TRBV19	TRBJ2-7	NA	NA
CAARLPSTDTQYF	TGTGCCGCCCGACTCCCTAGCACAGATACGCAGTATTTT	TRBV6-6	TRBJ2-3	NA	NA
CASSPLGRERISAETQYF	TGCGCCAGCAGCCCCCTTGGGCGGGAGAGGATTTCTGCCGAGACCCAGTACTTC	TRBV4-1	TRBJ2-5	NA	TRBD2
CASSSGTDSYEQYF	TGTGCCAGCAGCTCCGGGACAGACTCCTACGAGCAGTACTTC	TRBV7-9	TRBJ2-7	NA	TRBD1
CASSEIKLATYNEQFF	TGTGCCAGCAGTGAAATCAAACTAGCGACATACAATGAGCAGTTCTTC	TRBV6-1	TRBJ2-1	NA	TRBD2
CASSLDRGRWEQYF	TGTGCCAGTAGTCTGGACCGGGGTAGATGGGAGCAGTACTTC	TRBV6-1	TRBJ2-7	NA	NA
CASSAEGNTEAFF	TGTGCCAGCAGTGCCGAGGGGAACACTGAAGCTTTCTTT	TRBV2	TRBJ1-1	NA	NA
CSVAGGYTF	TGCAGCGTTGCCGGTGGCTACACCTTC	TRBV29-1	TRBJ1-2	NA	NA
CASSSRQGRAEQYF	TGTGCCAGCAGCTCGCGACAGGGGCGGGCCGAGCAGTACTTC	TRBV11-2	TRBJ2-7	NA	TRBD1
CASRERSYEQYF	TGTGCCAGCAGAGAGCGATCCTACGAGCAGTACTTC	TRBV28	TRBJ2-7	NA	NA
CASRSGTLTYEQYF	TGTGCCAGCAGATCCGGGACACTTACCTACGAGCAGTACTTC	TRBV28	TRBJ2-7	NA	NA
CAISVGEQTTDTQYF	TGTGCCATCAGTGTTGGGGAGCAAACGACAGATACGCAGTATTTT	TRBV10-3	TRBJ2-3	NA	NA
CASSSGLAGGRETQYF	TGTGCCAGCAGCTCGGGACTAGCGGGGGGGCGGGAGACCCAGTACTTC	TRBV4-2	TRBJ2-5	NA	TRBD2
CAMQGARTEAFF	TGTGCCATGCAGGGGGCACGGACTGAAGCTTTCTTT	TRBV2	TRBJ1-1	NA	TRBD1
CTSSQDSPETYGYTF	TGCACCAGCAGCCAAGATTCTCCAGAAACCTATGGCTACACCTTC	TRBV1	TRBJ1-2	NA	NA
CASSVDRRCGNTIYF	TGTGCCAGCAGCGTAGATAGGAGGTGTGGAAACACCATATATTTT	TRBV9	TRBJ1-3	NA	NA
CASRAYSTDTQYF	TGTGCCAGCAGAGCTTACAGCACAGATACGCAGTATTTT	TRBV5-4	TRBJ2-3	NA	NA
CASSLELAAFYNEQFF	TGTGCCAGCAGCTTAGAACTAGCGGCGTTCTACAATGAGCAGTTCTTC	TRBV7-3	TRBJ2-1	NA	TRBD2
CASSFAGLQQYF	TGTGCCAGCAGTTTTGCGGGGCTACAGCAGTACTTC	TRBV28	TRBJ2-7	NA	NA
CASSLGLAGGGEQYF	TGTGCCAGCAGCCTGGGACTAGCGGGAGGTGGCGAGCAGTACTTC	TRBV11-2	TRBJ2-7	NA	TRBD2
CASRQGTDGELFF	TGCGCCAGCAGGCAGGGGACGGACGGGGAGCTGTTTTTT	TRBV5-1	TRBJ2-2	NA	NA
CASSYPRAGAYEQYF	TGTGCCAGCAGTTACCCAAGAGCGGGGGCCTACGAGCAGTACTTC	TRBV6-6	TRBJ2-7	NA	TRBD2
CAQPKKCQGLLTYEQYF	TGTGCCCAACCAAAAAAGTGTCAGGGGCTACTAACCTACGAGCAGTACTTC	TRBV28	TRBJ2-7	NA	NA
CASSYAVGGTEAFF	TGTGCCAGCAGTTATGCGGTTGGGGGGACTGAAGCTTTCTTT	TRBV6-5	TRBJ1-1	NA	NA
CATSRVDGAGRETQYF	TGTGCCACCAGCAGAGTAGACGGCGCAGGTAGAGAGACCCAGTACTTC	TRBV15	TRBJ2-5	NA	NA
CASSPLQGATGANVLTF	TGTGCCAGCTCACCACTCCAGGGGGCTACAGGGGCCAACGTCCTGACTTTC	TRBV18	TRBJ2-6	NA	TRBD1
CASSPAGTGLHNEQFF	TGTGCCAGCAGCCCCGCCGGGACAGGGCTACACAATGAGCAGTTCTTC	TRBV5-4	TRBJ2-1	NA	TRBD1